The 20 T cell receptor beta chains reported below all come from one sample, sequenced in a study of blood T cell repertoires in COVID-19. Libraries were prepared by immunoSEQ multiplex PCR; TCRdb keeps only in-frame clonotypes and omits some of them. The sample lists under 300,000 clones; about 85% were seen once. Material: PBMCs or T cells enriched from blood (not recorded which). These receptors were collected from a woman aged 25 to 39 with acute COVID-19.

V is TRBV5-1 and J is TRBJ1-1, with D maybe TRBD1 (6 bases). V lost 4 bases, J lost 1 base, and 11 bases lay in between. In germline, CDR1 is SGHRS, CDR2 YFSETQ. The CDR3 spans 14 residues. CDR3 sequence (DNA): TGCGCCAGCAGCCCCGGACAGTCGAACACTGAAGCTTTCTTT. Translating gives CASSPGQSNTEAFF.

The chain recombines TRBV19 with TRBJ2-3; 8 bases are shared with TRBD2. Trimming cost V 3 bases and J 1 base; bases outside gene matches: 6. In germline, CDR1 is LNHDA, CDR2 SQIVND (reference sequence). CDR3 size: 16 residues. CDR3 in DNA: TGTGCCAGTAGTATCCCCGGGAGGGCCGGCACAGATACGCAGTATTTT. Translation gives CASSIPGRAGTDTQYF.

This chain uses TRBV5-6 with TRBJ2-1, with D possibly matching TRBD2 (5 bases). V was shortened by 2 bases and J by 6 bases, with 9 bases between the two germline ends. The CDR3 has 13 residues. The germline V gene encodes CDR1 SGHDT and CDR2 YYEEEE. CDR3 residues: CASSLGLLNEQFF. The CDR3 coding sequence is TGTGCCAGCAGCTTAGGACTTCTCAATGAGCAGTTCTTC.

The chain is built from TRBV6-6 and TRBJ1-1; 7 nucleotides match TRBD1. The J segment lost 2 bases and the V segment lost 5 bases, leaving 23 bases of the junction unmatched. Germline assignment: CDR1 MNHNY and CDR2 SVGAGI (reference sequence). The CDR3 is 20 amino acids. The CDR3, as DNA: TGTGCCAGCAGTCGGGACAGTCGAGGCCGACAACGCGCCTTCAACACTGAAGCTTTCTTT. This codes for CASSRDSRGRQRAFNTEAFF.

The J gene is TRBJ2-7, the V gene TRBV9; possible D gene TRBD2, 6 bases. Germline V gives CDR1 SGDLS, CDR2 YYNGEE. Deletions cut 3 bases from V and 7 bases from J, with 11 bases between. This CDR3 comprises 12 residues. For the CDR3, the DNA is TGTGCCAGCAGCGCCGGCCGGGAGGAGCAGTACTTC. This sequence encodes CASSAGREEQYF.

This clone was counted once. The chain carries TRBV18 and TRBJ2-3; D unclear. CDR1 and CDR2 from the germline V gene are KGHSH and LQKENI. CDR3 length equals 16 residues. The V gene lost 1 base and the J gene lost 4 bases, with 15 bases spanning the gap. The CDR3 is CASSPLEVQSADTQYF. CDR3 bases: TGTGCCAGCTCACCACTTGAGGTGCAGAGCGCAGATACGCAGTATTTT.

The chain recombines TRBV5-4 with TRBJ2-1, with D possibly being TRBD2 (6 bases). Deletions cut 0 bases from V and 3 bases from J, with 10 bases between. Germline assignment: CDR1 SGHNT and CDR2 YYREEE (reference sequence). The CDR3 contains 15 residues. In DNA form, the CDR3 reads TGTGCCAGCAGCTTGGGTACCGGGAGCTACAATGAGCAGTTCTTC. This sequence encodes CASSLGTGSYNEQFF.

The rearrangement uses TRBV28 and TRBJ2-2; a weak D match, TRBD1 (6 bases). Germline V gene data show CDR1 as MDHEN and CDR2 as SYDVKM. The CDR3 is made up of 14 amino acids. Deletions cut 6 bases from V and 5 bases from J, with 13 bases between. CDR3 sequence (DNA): TGTGCCAGCAGCGAACTCAGGGGAACCGGGGAGCTGTTTTTT. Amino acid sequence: CASSELRGTGELFF.

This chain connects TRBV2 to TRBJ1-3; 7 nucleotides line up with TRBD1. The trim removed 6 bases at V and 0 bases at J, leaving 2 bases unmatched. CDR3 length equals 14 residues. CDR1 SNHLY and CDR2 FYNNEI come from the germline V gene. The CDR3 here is CASRGQYSGNTIYF. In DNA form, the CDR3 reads TGTGCCAGCAGGGGACAGTACTCTGGAAACACCATATATTTT.

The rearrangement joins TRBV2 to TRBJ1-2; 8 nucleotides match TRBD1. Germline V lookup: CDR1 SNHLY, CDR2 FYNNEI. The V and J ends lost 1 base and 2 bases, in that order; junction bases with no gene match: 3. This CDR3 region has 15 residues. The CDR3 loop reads CASSEERQGNYGYTF. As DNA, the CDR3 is TGTGCCAGCAGTGAAGAAAGACAGGGGAACTATGGCTACACCTTC.

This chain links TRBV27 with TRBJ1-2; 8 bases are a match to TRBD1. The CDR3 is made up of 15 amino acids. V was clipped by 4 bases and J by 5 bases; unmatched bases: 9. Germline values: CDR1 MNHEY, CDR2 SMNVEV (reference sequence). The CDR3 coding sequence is TGTGCCAGCAGTTCTGGGACAGGCTTACGGTATGGCTACACCTTC. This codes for CASSSGTGLRYGYTF.

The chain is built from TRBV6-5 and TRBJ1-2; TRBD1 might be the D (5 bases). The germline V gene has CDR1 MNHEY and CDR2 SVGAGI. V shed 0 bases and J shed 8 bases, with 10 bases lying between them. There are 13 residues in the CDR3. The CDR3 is CASSYSLRGGYTF. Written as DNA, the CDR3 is TGTGCCAGCAGTTACTCTCTCCGGGGGGGCTACACCTTC.

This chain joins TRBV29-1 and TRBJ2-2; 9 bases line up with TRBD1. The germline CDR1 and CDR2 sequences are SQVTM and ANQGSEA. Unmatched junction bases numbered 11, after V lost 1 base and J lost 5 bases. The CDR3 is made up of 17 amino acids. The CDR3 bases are TGCAGCGTTGAAGGAACAGGGGGCACTGGGTTGACCGGGGAGCTGTTTTTT. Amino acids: CSVEGTGGTGLTGELFF.

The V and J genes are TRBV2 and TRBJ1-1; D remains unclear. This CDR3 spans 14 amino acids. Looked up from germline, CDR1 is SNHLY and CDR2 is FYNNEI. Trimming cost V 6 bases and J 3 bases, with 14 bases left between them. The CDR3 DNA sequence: TGTGCCAGCAGCCCCCTCGTTTTCGACACTGAAGCTTTCTTT. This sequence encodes CASSPLVFDTEAFF.

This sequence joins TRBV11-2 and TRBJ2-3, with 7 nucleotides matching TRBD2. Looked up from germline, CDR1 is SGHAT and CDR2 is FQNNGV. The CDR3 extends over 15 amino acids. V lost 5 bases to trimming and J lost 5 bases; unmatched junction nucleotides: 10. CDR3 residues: CASSPGRTSQDTQYF. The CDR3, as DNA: TGTGCCAGCAGCCCCGGACGGACTAGTCAAGATACGCAGTATTTT.

CDR3 protein: CASTSEGQGWFNEQFF. For the CDR3, the DNA is TGTGCCAGCACCTCAGAAGGACAGGGGTGGTTCAATGAGCAGTTCTTC. The chain recombines TRBV28 with TRBJ2-1; 9 bases fit TRBD1. The CDR3 contains 16 residues. Germline loops: CDR1 MDHEN, CDR2 SYDVKM. Trimming removed 7 bases from V and 6 bases from J; junction bases left unmatched: 13.

This CDR3 reads CASSAGTALREQYF. DNA for the CDR3: TGTGCCAGCAGCGCCGGGACAGCCCTTCGCGAGCAGTACTTC. The rearrangement uses TRBV2 and TRBJ2-7, with 7 bases that match TRBD1. The trim removed 6 bases at V and 6 bases at J, leaving 11 bases unmatched. Germline CDR1 and CDR2: SNHLY and FYNNEI. This CDR3 is 14 amino acids long. Based on the CDR3 plus reference TRBV2 and TRBJ2-7, the full variable domain is EPEVTQTPSHQVTQMGQEVILRCVPISNHLYFYWYRQILGQKVEFLVSFYNNEISEKSEIFDDQFSVERPDGSNFTLKIRSTKLEDSAMYFCASSAGTALREQYFGPGTRLTVT.

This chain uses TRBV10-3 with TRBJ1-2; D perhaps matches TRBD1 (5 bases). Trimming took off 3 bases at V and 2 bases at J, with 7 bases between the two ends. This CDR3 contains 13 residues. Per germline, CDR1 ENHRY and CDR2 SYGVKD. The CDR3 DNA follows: TGTGCCATCAGTGACTCAGGGAACTATGGCTACACCTTC. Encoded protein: CAISDSGNYGYTF.

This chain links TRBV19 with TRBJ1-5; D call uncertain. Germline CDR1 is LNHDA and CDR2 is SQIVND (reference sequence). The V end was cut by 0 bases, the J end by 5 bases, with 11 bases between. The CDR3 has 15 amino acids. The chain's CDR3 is CASSIEAGSHQPQHF. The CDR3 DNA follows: TGTGCCAGTAGTATAGAGGCGGGCTCTCATCAGCCCCAGCATTTT. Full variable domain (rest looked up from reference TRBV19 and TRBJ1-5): DGGITQSPKYLFRKEGQNVTLSCEQNLNHDAMYWYRQDPGQGLRLIYYSQIVNDFQKGDIAEGYSVSREKKESFPLTVTSAQKNPTAFYLCASSIEAGSHQPQHFGDGTRLSIL.

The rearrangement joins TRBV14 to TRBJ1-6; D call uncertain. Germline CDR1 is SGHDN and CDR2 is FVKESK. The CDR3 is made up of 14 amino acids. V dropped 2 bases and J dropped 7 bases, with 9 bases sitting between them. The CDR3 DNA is TGTGCCAGCAGCCAATGGACGGGGAATTCACCCCTCCACTTT. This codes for CASSQWTGNSPLHF.